The subject of this entry is one T cell receptor (beta chain). Trimming cost V 6 bases and J 8 bases; bases outside gene matches: 1. The CDR3 has 11 amino acids. Germline V lookup: CDR1 SEHNR, CDR2 FQNEAQ (reference sequence). The entry originates in a study of CD8+ T cells in alopecia areata. In each case, RNA was isolated and then reverse transcribed into cDNA as the sequencing template. Profiled with immunoSEQ multiplex PCR; TCRdb holds only in-frame clones, not every one. The table lists about 180,000 clones, about 53% of them singletons. Described treatment: oral pan-JAK inhibitor, 5-10 mg twice daily.

This sample comprised CD8+ T cells sorted from blood, obtained at week 24, from a patient treated with tofacitinib. This chain joins TRBV7-9 and TRBJ2-1, with TRBD2 matching over 7 bases. The sequence was collected from a human donor with alopecia areata. The CDR3 DNA sequence: TGTGCCAGCAGTGGGGGGGATGAGCAGTTCTTC. This sequence encodes CASSGGDEQFF.